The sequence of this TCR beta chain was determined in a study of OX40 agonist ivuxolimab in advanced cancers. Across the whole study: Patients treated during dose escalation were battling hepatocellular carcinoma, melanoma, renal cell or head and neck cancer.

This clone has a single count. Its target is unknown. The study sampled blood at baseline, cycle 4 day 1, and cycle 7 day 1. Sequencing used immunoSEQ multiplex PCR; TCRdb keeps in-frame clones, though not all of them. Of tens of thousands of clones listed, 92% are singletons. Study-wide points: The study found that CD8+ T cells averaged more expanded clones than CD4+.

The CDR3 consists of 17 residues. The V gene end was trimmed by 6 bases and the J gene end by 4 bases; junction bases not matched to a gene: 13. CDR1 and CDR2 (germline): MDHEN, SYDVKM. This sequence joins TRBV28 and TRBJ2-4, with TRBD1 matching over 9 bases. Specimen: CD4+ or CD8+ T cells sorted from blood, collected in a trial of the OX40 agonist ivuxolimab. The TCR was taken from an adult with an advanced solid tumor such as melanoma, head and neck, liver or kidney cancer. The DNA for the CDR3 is TGTGCCAGCAGGGAGACAGGGGGTGGGTTCGTAAAAAACATTCAGTACTTC. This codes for CASRETGGGFVKNIQYF.